The clone carrying this TCR beta chain was seen a handful of times. The CDR3 extends over 16 amino acids. V dropped 5 bases and J dropped 1; count of bases not matched to a gene: 4. Germline CDR1 and CDR2: LNHDA and SQIVND (reference sequence). These data are taken from a study of patients and donors after allogeneic stem cell transplantation. TCRdb analysed the RT-PCR reads with MiXCR anew, one entry per CDR3 protein. The repertoire holds about 960,000 distinct CDR3 sequences, with around 17% as singletons. The sample comprised blood, either unsorted or a sorted T cell fraction (not recorded which). The TCR comes from a human donor who was either an allogeneic HSCT recipient or a stem cell or donor lymphocyte infusion donor (not recorded which). It is not recorded whose cells these are; they may come from a transplant donor. This rearrangement joins TRBV19 to TRBJ2-2, with 10 positions matching TRBD2. CDR3 nucleotides: TGTGCCAGTAGTGTTACTAGCGGGAAGAACACCGGGGAGCTGTTTTTT. This translates into CASSVTSGKNTGELFF.